A selection of T cell receptor beta chains follows, all from one sample in a study of long-term antiretroviral therapy in people with HIV. Generated by immunoSEQ multiplex PCR, the TCRdb table keeps only in-frame clones and is missing some. Here the sample spans tens of thousands of clones, about 80% being singletons. The specimen comprised unsorted PBMCs, sampled 0.3 years after starting antiretroviral therapy. The receptors here all came from a man aged 40-55 years with HIV. Each CDR3 is given with its conserved first and last residue. Fields, in order: clone size, V gene, J gene, D gene, CDR3 protein, CDR3 DNA. A D gene is named only where the DNA matches it firmly. Clone size is stated in some rows and not others, as once, few, many or a class when expanded.

-	TRBV7-9	TRBJ2-3	-	CASSLDLGVDTQYF	TGTGCCAGCAGCTTAGACCTAGGAGTAGATACGCAGTATTTT
-	TRBV7-2	TRBJ2-1	-	CASSFTEYNEQFF	TGTGCCAGCAGCTTTACAGAGTACAATGAGCAGTTCTTC
few	TRBV5-1	TRBJ1-2	-	CASSLLGYGYTF	TGCGCCAGCAGCTTATTAGGCTATGGCTACACCTTC
-	TRBV7-7	TRBJ2-7	-	CASSPGVSGPYEQYF	TGTGCCAGCAGCCCCGGAGTCTCCGGCCCCTACGAGCAGTACTTC
-	TRBV7-9	TRBJ2-7	-	CASSLRGDLIGEQYF	TGTGCCAGCAGCCTCCGAGGGGACCTTATTGGCGAGCAGTACTTC
-	TRBV7-9	TRBJ2-7	-	CASSPDRLTGFEQYF	TGTGCCAGCAGCCCGGACCGTCTCACAGGGTTCGAGCAGTACTTC
-	TRBV10-3	TRBJ1-4	-	CAASRVTNEKLFF	TGTGCCGCGAGTAGGGTAACTAATGAAAAACTGTTTTTT
-	TRBV5-4	TRBJ2-1	TRBD2	CASSSQTSGRRYEQFF	TGTGCCAGCAGCTCCCAGACTAGCGGTAGGAGGTATGAGCAGTTCTTC
once	TRBV27	TRBJ2-2	-	CASKRGVDTGELFF	TGTGCCAGCAAAAGAGGGGTGGACACCGGGGAGCTGTTTTTT
-	TRBV18	TRBJ2-7	-	CASATTGGYEQYF	TGTGCCAGCGCAACTACAGGAGGCTACGAGCAGTACTTC
-	TRBV27	TRBJ2-7	-	CARPYPFVRGSYEQYF	TGTGCCAGGCCATATCCGTTCGTGAGAGGCTCCTACGAGCAGTACTTC
-	TRBV28	TRBJ2-7	TRBD2	CASSLSGGEQYF	TGTGCCAGCAGTTTATCGGGGGGGGAGCAGTACTTC
once	TRBV11-2	TRBJ2-5	-	CASSPLGGAAGETQYF	TGTGCCAGCAGCCCCCTGGGGGGGGCGGCCGGAGAGACCCAGTACTTC
-	TRBV7-3	TRBJ2-1	-	CASSPSSYNEQFF	TGTGCCAGCAGTCCTAGCTCCTACAATGAGCAGTTCTTC
-	TRBV7-2	TRBJ1-2	-	CASSLGPRQSGGYTF	TGTGCCAGCAGCTTAGGTCCCCGGCAGTCGGGGGGCTACACCTTC
-	TRBV11-2	TRBJ2-3	-	CASSIGTRAGTDTQYF	TGTGCCAGCAGTATAGGGACCAGGGCAGGCACAGATACGCAGTATTTT
-	TRBV7-9	TRBJ2-7	TRBD1	CASSLTGTVYEQYF	TGTGCCAGCAGCTTAACAGGGACAGTCTACGAGCAGTACTTC
-	TRBV5-1	TRBJ1-5	TRBD1	CASSLGTGGTGSQPQHF	TGCGCCAGCAGCTTAGGGACAGGGGGCACTGGAAGTCAGCCCCAGCATTTT
-	TRBV5-1	TRBJ2-7	TRBD1	CASSPPGQGFYEQYF	TGCGCCAGCAGCCCGCCGGGACAGGGGTTCTACGAGCAGTACTTC
-	TRBV6-5	TRBJ1-2	TRBD1	CASSYGDSRGPGGYTF	TGTGCCAGCAGTTACGGGGATAGCAGGGGGCCAGGTGGCTACACCTTC
-	TRBV12-5	TRBJ1-5	-	CASAIGDVGNQPQHF	TGTGCTAGTGCCATAGGGGATGTAGGCAATCAGCCCCAGCATTTT
-	TRBV6-1	TRBJ1-4	-	CASSVGPLNEKLFF	TGTGCCAGCAGTGTGGGACCCCTTAATGAAAAACTGTTTTTT
-	TRBV19	TRBJ1-5	-	CASMEGGSNQPQHF	TGTGCCAGTATGGAAGGGGGGAGCAATCAGCCCCAGCATTTT
-	TRBV10-1	TRBJ2-3	TRBD1	CASRGTGAEDTQYF	TGCGCCAGCAGAGGGACAGGGGCCGAAGATACGCAGTATTTT
-	TRBV19	TRBJ1-1	-	CASSIWGGNTEAFF	TGTGCCAGTAGTATTTGGGGCGGGAACACTGAAGCTTTCTTT